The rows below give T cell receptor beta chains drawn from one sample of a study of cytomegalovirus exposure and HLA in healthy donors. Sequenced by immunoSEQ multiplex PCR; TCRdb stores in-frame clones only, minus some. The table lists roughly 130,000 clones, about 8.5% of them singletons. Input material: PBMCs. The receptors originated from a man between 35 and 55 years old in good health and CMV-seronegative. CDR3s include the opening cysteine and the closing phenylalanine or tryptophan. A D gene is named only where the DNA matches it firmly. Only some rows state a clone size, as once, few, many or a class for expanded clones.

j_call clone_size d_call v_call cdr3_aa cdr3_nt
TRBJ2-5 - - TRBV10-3 CANGVGETQYF TGTGCCAACGGGGTTGGCGAGACCCAGTACTTC
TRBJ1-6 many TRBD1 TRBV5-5 CASSLEGQEISPLHF TGTGCCAGCAGCTTGGAGGGACAGGAGATTTCACCCCTCCACTTT
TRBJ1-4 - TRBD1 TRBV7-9 CASSPWTGENEKLFF TGTGCCAGCAGCCCTTGGACAGGGGAAAATGAAAAACTGTTTTTT
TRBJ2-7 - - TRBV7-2 CASSLDHRRASYEQYF TGTGCCAGCAGCTTAGACCACAGGAGGGCCTCCTACGAGCAGTACTTC
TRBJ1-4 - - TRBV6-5 CASSLLSGEKLFF TGTGCCAGCAGTCTTCTCTCAGGGGAAAAACTGTTTTTT
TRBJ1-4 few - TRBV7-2 CASSLARGGNEKLFF TGTGCCAGCAGCTTAGCGCGGGGGGGTAATGAAAAACTGTTTTTT
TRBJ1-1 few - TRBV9 CASSATNTEAFF TGTGCCAGCAGCGCCACAAACACTGAAGCTTTCTTT
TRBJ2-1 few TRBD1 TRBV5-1 CASSPTGGNEQFF TGCGCCAGCAGCCCTACAGGGGGCAATGAGCAGTTCTTC
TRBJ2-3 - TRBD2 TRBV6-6 CASSYTGLAADTQYF TGTGCCAGCAGTTACACCGGACTAGCGGCAGATACGCAGTATTTT
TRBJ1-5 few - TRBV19 CASSSGNKGNQPQHF TGTGCCAGTAGTTCCGGGAACAAAGGGAATCAGCCCCAGCATTTT
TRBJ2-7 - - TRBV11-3 CASSRGHRYEQYF TGTGCCAGCAGTCGGGGACACCGCTACGAGCAGTACTTC
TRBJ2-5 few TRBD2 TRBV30 CAWSGGGGETQYF TGTGCCTGGAGTGGGGGGGGAGGGGAGACCCAGTACTTC
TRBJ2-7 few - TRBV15 CATSTLPRGGYEQYF TGTGCCACCAGCACCCTACCGCGGGGAGGCTACGAGCAGTACTTC
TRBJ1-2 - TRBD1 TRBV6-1 CASSVGTGFNYGYTF TGTGCCAGCAGTGTGGGGACAGGGTTTAACTATGGCTACACCTTC
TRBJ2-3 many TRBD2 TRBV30 CAWRSAGGNTDTQYF TGTGCCTGGAGGTCGGCGGGGGGAAACACAGATACGCAGTATTTT
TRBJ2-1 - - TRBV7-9 CASSNPTGPSYNEQFF TGTGCCAGCAGCAACCCGACAGGACCTAGCTACAATGAGCAGTTCTTC
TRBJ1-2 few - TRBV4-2 CASSQGPQIRVGYTF TGTGCCAGCAGCCAAGGACCACAGATCAGGGTTGGCTACACCTTC
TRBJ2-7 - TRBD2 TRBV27 CASSFTPRTSGGPRREQYF TGTGCCAGCAGTTTTACGCCGAGGACTAGCGGGGGGCCTCGTCGGGAGCAGTACTTC
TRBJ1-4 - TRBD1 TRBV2 CASRNPLGQGWEKLFF TGTGCCAGCAGAAACCCACTCGGACAGGGTTGGGAAAAACTGTTTTTT
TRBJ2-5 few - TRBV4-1 CASSQGATQETQYF TGCGCCAGCAGCCAAGGGGCCACTCAAGAGACCCAGTACTTC
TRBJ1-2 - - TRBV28 CASSPQGSGYTF TGTGCCAGCAGCCCGCAGGGGAGTGGCTACACCTTC
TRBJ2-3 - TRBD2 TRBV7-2 CASSLASGGTDTQYF TGTGCCAGCAGCTTAGCCTCGGGGGGGACAGATACGCAGTATTTT
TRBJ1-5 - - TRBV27 CASSLFRGGDQPQHF TGTGCCAGCAGTTTATTCCGGGGTGGTGATCAGCCCCAGCATTTT
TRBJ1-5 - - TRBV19 CASSSTSGHSNQPQHF TGTGCCAGTAGTTCTACCTCGGGACACAGCAATCAGCCCCAGCATTTT
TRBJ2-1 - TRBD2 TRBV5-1 CASSLSGGHLISSYNEQFF TGCGCCAGCAGCTTGAGCGGGGGCCACCTCATAAGCTCCTACAATGAGCAGTTCTTC
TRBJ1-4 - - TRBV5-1 CASSLYDPLPRVREKLFF TGCGCCAGCAGCTTGTACGACCCCCTTCCGCGGGTGCGGGAAAAACTGTTTTTT
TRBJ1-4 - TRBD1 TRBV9 CASSVGTGGGTNEKLFF TGTGCCAGCAGCGTAGGCACAGGGGGCGGAACTAATGAAAAACTGTTTTTT
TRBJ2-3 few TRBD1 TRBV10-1 CASSDPTTDRGTQYF TGCGCCAGCAGTGACCCTACTACCGACAGGGGTACGCAGTATTTT
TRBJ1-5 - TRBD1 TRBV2 CASRDRVFNQPQHF TGTGCCAGCAGGGACAGGGTATTCAATCAGCCCCAGCATTTT
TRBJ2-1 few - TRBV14 CASSSGPYNEQFF TGTGCCAGCAGTTCTGGCCCCTACAATGAGCAGTTCTTC
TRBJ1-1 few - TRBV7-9 CASSRPPGGTEAFF TGTGCCAGCAGCAGGCCCCCGGGGGGCACTGAAGCTTTCTTT
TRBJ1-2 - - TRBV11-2 CASSLARVDGYTF TGTGCCAGCAGCTTAGCGCGGGTTGATGGCTACACCTTC
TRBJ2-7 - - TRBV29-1 CSVEGAREQYF TGCAGCGTTGAGGGCGCCCGCGAGCAGTACTTC
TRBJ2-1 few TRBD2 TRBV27 CASSLLAGGPAYNEQFF TGTGCCAGCAGTTTACTAGCGGGGGGGCCGGCCTACAATGAGCAGTTCTTC
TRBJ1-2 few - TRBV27 CASSSRPTGLYGYTF TGTGCCAGCAGTTCCCGCCCCACGGGACTCTATGGCTACACCTTC
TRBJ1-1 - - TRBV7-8 CASSLRQMMNTEAFF TGTGCCAGCAGCTTACGACAGATGATGAACACTGAAGCTTTCTTT
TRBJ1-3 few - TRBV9 CASTNDAGWGNTIYF TGTGCCAGCACCAATGACGCCGGGTGGGGAAACACCATATATTTT
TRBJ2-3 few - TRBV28 CASSLRGTDTQYF TGTGCCAGCAGTTTACGGGGAACAGATACGCAGTATTTT
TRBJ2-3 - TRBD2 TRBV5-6 CASSLRASGGADTQYF TGTGCCAGCAGCCTGAGGGCGAGCGGGGGAGCAGATACGCAGTATTTT
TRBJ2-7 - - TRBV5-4 CASSLKGLDEQYF TGTGCCAGCAGCTTGAAGGGGTTGGATGAGCAGTACTTC
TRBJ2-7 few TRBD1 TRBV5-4 CASSQGQGSYEQYF TGTGCCAGCAGCCAAGGACAGGGCTCGTACGAGCAGTACTTC
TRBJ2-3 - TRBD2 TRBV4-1 CASSLTSGGAGTDTQYF TGCGCCAGCAGTCTGACTAGCGGGGGGGCTGGAACAGATACGCAGTATTTT
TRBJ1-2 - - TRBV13 CASSLEGYGYTF TGTGCCAGCAGCTTAGAGGGGTATGGCTACACCTTC
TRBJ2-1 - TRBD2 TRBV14 CASSQDRLASGQFF TGTGCCAGCAGCCAAGATCGCCTGGCTAGCGGGCAGTTCTTC
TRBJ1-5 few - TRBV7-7 CASSLSSGNQPQHF TGTGCCAGCAGCTTATCCTCTGGCAATCAGCCCCAGCATTTT
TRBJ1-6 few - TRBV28 CASSLAEDSPLHF TGTGCCAGCAGTTTAGCAGAAGATTCACCCCTCCACTTT
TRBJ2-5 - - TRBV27 CASSQRFGETQYF TGTGCCAGCAGTCAAAGATTCGGGGAGACCCAGTACTTC
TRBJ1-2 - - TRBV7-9 CASSLATASSNYGYTF TGTGCCAGCAGCTTAGCCACAGCATCGTCTAACTATGGCTACACCTTC
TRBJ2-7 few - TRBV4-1 CASSQDRGSYEQYF TGCGCCAGCAGCCAAGATCGGGGTTCCTACGAGCAGTACTTC
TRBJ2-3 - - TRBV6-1 CASAREDTQYF TGTGCCAGCGCTAGGGAGGATACGCAGTATTTT
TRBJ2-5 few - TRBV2 CASSGQIEETQYF TGTGCCAGCAGTGGACAAATAGAAGAGACCCAGTACTTC
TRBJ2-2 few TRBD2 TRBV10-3 CAISESLTSGYPPGELFF TGTGCCATCAGTGAGTCTTTGACTAGCGGGTACCCCCCCGGGGAGCTGTTTTTT
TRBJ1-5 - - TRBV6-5 CASSYSGRGNQPQHF TGTGCCAGCAGTTACTCGGGCCGGGGAAATCAGCCCCAGCATTTT
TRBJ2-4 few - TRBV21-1 CASSKAPGTLAKNIQYF TGTGCCAGCAGCAAAGCCCCGGGAACCCTAGCCAAAAACATTCAGTACTTC